These T cell receptor beta chains were read from a single sample in a study of blood T cell repertoires in COVID-19. Only in-frame clones appear in the TCRdb table, and some are missing; sequencing was by immunoSEQ multiplex PCR. The data contain 300,000 to 500,000 clones, approximately 88% of them singletons. Source material: PBMCs or T cells enriched from blood (not recorded which). Receptors were obtained from a woman aged 40 to 50 with acute COVID-19. Each CDR3 is given with its conserved first and last residue. The D gene is left open where the match is weak. Only some rows state a clone size, as once, few, many or a class for expanded clones.

length: 17; size: NA; V: TRBV7-8; J: TRBJ1-5; D: NA; DNA: TGTGCCAGCAGCTTTGGGCAGGGTGTTCGTTTCAGCCAGCCCCAGCATTTT; CDR3: CASSFGQGVRFSQPQHF
length: 17; size: NA; V: TRBV4-1; J: TRBJ1-6; D: TRBD1; DNA: TGCGCCAGCAGCCAAGGACCCCTCGGACAGGGAAGTTCACCCCTCCACTTT; CDR3: CASSQGPLGQGSSPLHF
length: 15; size: NA; V: TRBV5-1; J: TRBJ1-6; D: NA; DNA: TGCGCCAGCAGTCTACAGAGCTCCTATAATTCACCCCTCCACTTT; CDR3: CASSLQSSYNSPLHF
length: 13; size: NA; V: TRBV4-1; J: TRBJ1-5; D: NA; DNA: TGCGCCAGCAGCCAAGATCTTAATCAGCCCCAGCATTTT; CDR3: CASSQDLNQPQHF
length: 14; size: NA; V: TRBV7-6; J: TRBJ1-3; D: NA; DNA: TGTGCCAGCAGCTTAGATGTGTGGGGGCACACCATATATTTT; CDR3: CASSLDVWGHTIYF
length: 12; size: NA; V: TRBV27; J: TRBJ2-2; D: NA; DNA: TGTGCCAGCAGTTTCCTCACCGGGGAGCTGTTTTTT; CDR3: CASSFLTGELFF
length: 12; size: NA; V: TRBV12-3/TRBV12-4; J: TRBJ1-4; D: NA; DNA: TGTGCCAGCAGTTTAGCGGGCGAAAAACTGTTTTTT; CDR3: CASSLAGEKLFF
length: 15; size: NA; V: TRBV5-4; J: TRBJ2-3; D: TRBD2; DNA: TGTGCCAGCGGTACAACTAGCGGGGGGGCGGATACGCAGTATTTT; CDR3: CASGTTSGGADTQYF
length: 13; size: NA; V: TRBV29-1; J: TRBJ1-2; D: NA; DNA: TGCAGCGTTGATAGTAGTGAGCGATATGGCTACACCTTC; CDR3: CSVDSSERYGYTF
length: 17; size: NA; V: TRBV3-1/TRBV3-2; J: TRBJ2-5; D: NA; DNA: TGTGCCAGCAGCCAAGATTATCTAGCGATAGAGAAAGAGACCCAGTACTTC; CDR3: CASSQDYLAIEKETQYF
length: 15; size: NA; V: TRBV5-1; J: TRBJ1-3; D: NA; DNA: TGCGCCAGCAGCTTGGATGGAGCTTTAGGAAACACCATATATTTT; CDR3: CASSLDGALGNTIYF
length: 14; size: NA; V: TRBV5-1; J: TRBJ1-1; D: NA; DNA: TGCGCCAGCAGCTTATTCAGGGTCGACACTGAAGCTTTCTTT; CDR3: CASSLFRVDTEAFF
length: 13; size: once; V: TRBV19; J: TRBJ2-2; D: TRBD1; DNA: TGTGCCAGTAGGGACAGGCACACCGGGGAGCTGTTTTTT; CDR3: CASRDRHTGELFF
length: 16; size: NA; V: TRBV30; J: TRBJ2-7; D: TRBD2; DNA: TGTGCCTGGAGTGTCCTAGCGGGGTCCGCGTCCTACGAGCAGTACTTC; CDR3: CAWSVLAGSASYEQYF
length: 16; size: NA; V: TRBV2; J: TRBJ2-1; D: TRBD2; DNA: TGTGCCAGCAGACAGCTAGCGGGGGGTGGATACAATGAGCAGTTCTTC; CDR3: CASRQLAGGGYNEQFF
length: 15; size: NA; V: TRBV27; J: TRBJ2-1; D: TRBD2; DNA: TGTGCCACCTATAGCGGGGGGCGGTCCTACAATGAGCAGTTCTTC; CDR3: CATYSGGRSYNEQFF
length: 17; size: NA; V: TRBV19; J: TRBJ1-5; D: TRBD1; DNA: TGTGCCAGTCGCAAGGGGACAGCTTCGCTTAGCAATCAGCCCCAGCATTTT; CDR3: CASRKGTASLSNQPQHF